The clone carrying this T cell receptor beta chain was found a few times. Its matching antigen is unknown. This specimen comes from a study of response to subunit inactivated influenza vaccine. The CDR3 is made up of 14 amino acids. V lost 7 bases to trimming and J lost 7 bases, with 21 bases between them. Per the germline V gene, CDR1 is SGHRS and CDR2 is YFSETQ. The study's findings and limits: Each seasonal flu vaccination may recruit only limited new T cells, authors suggested.

TCRdb itself ran the RT-PCR reads through MiXCR, one entry per CDR3 protein. The repertoire holds about 830,000 distinct CDR3 sequences, approximately 17% seen once, with under 13% in the top ten. The sequencing here drew on PBMCs from blood, taken roughly 5 days after vaccination. The V call is TRBV5-1, the J call TRBJ2-7; a possible D gene is TRBD1 (6 bases). The sequence came from a man aged 50 to 60 who received an inactivated influenza vaccine. CDR3 sequence: CASADPGRTVEQYF. As DNA, the CDR3 is TGCGCCAGCGCGGACCCTGGACGGACAGTAGAGCAGTACTTC.